The entry that follows covers one TCR beta chain sequence. The sample originates from a study of blood T cell repertoires in COVID-19. About the study: The United States, Italy and Spain supplied acute and convalescent COVID-19 samples. Sample material is recorded as cDNA or gDNA derived from T cells, B-cell-depleted T cells, or PBMCs.

Study processing details: How many nucleated cells were present was estimated from reference gene primer amplification. TCRdb's copy holds only in-frame clones and misses some; the assay was immunoSEQ multiplex PCR. V and J calls plus clone size are reproduced from that table; the DNA served to infer D and trimming. The sample holds over 250,000 clones, under 90% seen once. This CDR3 is built from 15 residues. Unmatched junction bases numbered 9, after V lost 4 bases and J lost 5 bases. Germline values: CDR1 MGHRA, CDR2 YSYEKL. The chain joins TRBV4-1 to TRBJ2-3; 7 nucleotides align to TRBD2. The source of this sequence is a woman aged 45-60 years who had recovered from COVID-19. What was sequenced was peripheral blood. CDR3 nucleotide sequence: TGCGCCAGCAGCCTGACGGCGGGGGATCAAGATACGCAGTATTTT. Its protein is CASSLTAGDQDTQYF.